This TCR beta chain originates from a study of cytomegalovirus exposure and HLA in healthy donors. Findings and limits, study-wide: V- and J-gene trimming of TCR beta was linked (in a later analysis) to a missense DCLRE1C variant. One cluster of highly shared sequence variants probably arose as a sequencing artifact.

After removal of 2 bases from V and 1 base from J, the junction contained 1 base not matched to a gene. There are 13 residues in the CDR3. Germline loops: CDR1 SQVTM, CDR2 ANQGSEA. Regarding this clone: Its specificity is unknown.

Researchers ran the PCR with 60 Vbeta and 13 Jbeta primers. As handled by the study authors: A follow-up analysis tallied about 80 million unique TCR beta chains, roughly 11 million shared. Some clones are missing from TCRdb's copy, which holds only in-frame ones; the method was immunoSEQ multiplex PCR. V, J and clone size are those of that table, while D and trimming were read from the DNA. The data hold fewer than 150,000 clones, with 80% observed a single time. The sequence came from a man younger than 45 in good health. The rearrangement uses TRBV29-1 and TRBJ2-7; 8 nucleotides match TRBD1. The sample comprised PBMCs. Here the CDR3 DNA reads TGCAGCGTTGAACAGGGGGCTTCCTACGAGCAGTACTTC. Amino acid sequence: CSVEQGASYEQYF.